This TCR beta chain was identified during a study of T cell responses to AZD1222 COVID-19 vaccine. For this clone: Its antigen is undetermined.

The data were produced by immunoSEQ multiplex PCR, yet TCRdb's version contains in-frame clones alone and is incomplete. The sample shows around 26,000 clones, about 90% of them seen only once. Study-level points and caveats: Sampling that yielded the repertoires occurred only after the peak T cell response. Females outnumbered males among donors, who were mostly white British; clonal diversity was possibly underestimated.

The TCR comes from an adult who received the AZD1222 COVID-19 vaccine. The sequencing here drew on peripheral blood, taken 28 days after the second AZD1222 dose.

Here the CDR3 reads CASSPRRSGELFF. For the CDR3, the DNA is TGTGCCAGCAGCCCCCGTCGCTCCGGGGAGCTGTTTTTT. The chain uses TRBV7-7 and TRBJ2-2; D is unresolved. There are 13 residues in the CDR3. Germline values: CDR1 SSHAT, CDR2 FNYEAQ (reference sequence). V was shortened by 5 bases and J by 6 bases, with 10 bases between the two germline ends. Using reference TRBV7-7 and TRBJ2-2 for the parts outside the CDR3, the full variable domain is GAGVSQSPRYKVTKRGQDVTLRCDPISSHATLYWYQQALGQGPEFLTYFNYEAQPDKSGLPSDRFSAERPEGSISTLTIQRTEQRDSAMYRCASSPRRSGELFFGEGSRLTVL.